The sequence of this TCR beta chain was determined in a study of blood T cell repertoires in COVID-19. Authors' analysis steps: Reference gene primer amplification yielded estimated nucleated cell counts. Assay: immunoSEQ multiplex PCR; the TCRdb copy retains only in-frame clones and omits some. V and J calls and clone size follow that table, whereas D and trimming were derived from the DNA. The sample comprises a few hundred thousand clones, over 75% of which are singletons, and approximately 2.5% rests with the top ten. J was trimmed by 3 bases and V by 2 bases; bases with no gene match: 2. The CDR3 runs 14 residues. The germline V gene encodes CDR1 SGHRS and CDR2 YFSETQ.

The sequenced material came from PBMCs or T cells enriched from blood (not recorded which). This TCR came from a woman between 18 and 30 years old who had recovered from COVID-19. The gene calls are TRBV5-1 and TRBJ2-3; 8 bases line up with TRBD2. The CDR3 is CASSFGLATDTQYF. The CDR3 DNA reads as TGCGCCAGCAGCTTCGGACTAGCAACAGATACGCAGTATTTT. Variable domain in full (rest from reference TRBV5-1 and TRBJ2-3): KAGVTQTPRYLIKTRGQQVTLSCSPISGHRSVSWYQQTPGQGLQFLFEYFSETQRNKGNFPGRFSGRQFSNSRSEMNVSTLELGDSALYLCASSFGLATDTQYFGPGTRLTVL.